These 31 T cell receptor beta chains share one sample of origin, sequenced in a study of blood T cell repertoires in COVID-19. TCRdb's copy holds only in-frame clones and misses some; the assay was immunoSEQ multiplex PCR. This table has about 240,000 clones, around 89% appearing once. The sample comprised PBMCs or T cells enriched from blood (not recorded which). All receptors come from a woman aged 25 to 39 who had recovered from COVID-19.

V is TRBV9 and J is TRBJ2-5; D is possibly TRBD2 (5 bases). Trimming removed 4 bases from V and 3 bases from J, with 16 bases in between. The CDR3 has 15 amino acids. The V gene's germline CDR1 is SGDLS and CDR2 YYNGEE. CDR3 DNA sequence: TGTGCCAGCAGCATCCTAGGGCGGGTGGAAGAGACCCAGTACTTC. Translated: CASSILGRVEETQYF.

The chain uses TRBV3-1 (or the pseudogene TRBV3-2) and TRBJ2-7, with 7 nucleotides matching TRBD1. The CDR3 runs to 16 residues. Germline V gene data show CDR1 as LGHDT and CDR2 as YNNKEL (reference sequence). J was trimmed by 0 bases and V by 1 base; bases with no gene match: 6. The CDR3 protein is CASSQAGTALSYEQYF. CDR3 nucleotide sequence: TGTGCCAGCAGCCAAGCCGGGACAGCCCTCTCCTACGAGCAGTACTTC.

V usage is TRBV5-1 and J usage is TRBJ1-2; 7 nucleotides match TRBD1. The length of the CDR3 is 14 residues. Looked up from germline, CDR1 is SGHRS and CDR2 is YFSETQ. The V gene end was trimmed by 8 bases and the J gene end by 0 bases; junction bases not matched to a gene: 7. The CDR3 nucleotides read TGCGCCAGTCGGACAGGACCGTCTAACTATGGCTACACCTTC. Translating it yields CASRTGPSNYGYTF.

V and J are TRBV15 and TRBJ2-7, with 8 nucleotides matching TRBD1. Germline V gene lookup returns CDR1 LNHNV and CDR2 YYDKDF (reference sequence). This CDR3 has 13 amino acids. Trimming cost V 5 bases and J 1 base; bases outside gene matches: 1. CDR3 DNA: TGTGCCACCAGCGGGACAGGATCCTACGAGCAGTACTTC. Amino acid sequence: CATSGTGSYEQYF.

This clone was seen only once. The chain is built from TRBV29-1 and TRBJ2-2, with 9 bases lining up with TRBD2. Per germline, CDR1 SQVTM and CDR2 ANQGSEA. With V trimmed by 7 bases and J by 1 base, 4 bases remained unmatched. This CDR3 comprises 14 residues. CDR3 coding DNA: TGCAGCGGCCTAGCGGGATGGAACACCGGGGAGCTGTTTTTT. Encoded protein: CSGLAGWNTGELFF.

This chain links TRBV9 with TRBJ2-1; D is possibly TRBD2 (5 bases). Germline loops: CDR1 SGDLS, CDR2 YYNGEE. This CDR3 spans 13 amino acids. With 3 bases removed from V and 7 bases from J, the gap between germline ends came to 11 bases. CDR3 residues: CASSARTGNEQFF. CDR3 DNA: TGTGCCAGCAGCGCCCGGACTGGGAATGAGCAGTTCTTC.

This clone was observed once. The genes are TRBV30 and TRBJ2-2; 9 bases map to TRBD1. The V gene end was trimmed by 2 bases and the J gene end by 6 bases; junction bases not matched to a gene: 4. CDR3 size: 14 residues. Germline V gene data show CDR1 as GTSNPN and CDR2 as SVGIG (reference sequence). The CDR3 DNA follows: TGTGCCTGGAGTAAGGACAGGGGAGCCGGGGAGCTGTTTTTT. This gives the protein CAWSKDRGAGELFF.

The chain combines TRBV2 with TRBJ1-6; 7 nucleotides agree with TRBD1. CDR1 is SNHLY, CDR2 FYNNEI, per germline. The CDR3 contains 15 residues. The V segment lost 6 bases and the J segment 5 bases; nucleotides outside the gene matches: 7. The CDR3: CASRKDRTDNSPLHF. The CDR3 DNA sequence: TGTGCCAGCAGGAAGGACAGGACTGATAATTCACCCCTCCACTTT.

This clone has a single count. CDR3 bases: TGTGCCAGCAGTTTTTATTTTGGGCAGGGCATAAGCTATGGCTACACCTTC. It translates to CASSFYFGQGISYGYTF. V usage is TRBV28 and J usage is TRBJ1-2, with D possibly being TRBD1 (5 bases). Germline CDR1 reads MDHEN; CDR2 reads SYDVKM. The CDR3 runs 17 residues. V gave up 3 bases and J gave up 4 bases, with 21 bases separating them.

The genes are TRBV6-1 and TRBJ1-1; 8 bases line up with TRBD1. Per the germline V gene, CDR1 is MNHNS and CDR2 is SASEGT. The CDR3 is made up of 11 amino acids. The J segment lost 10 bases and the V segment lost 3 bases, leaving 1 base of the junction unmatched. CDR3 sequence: CASSDTGGAFF. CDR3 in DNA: TGTGCCAGCAGTGACACAGGGGGAGCTTTCTTT.

In DNA form, the CDR3 reads TGCAGCGTTGATTCAGGGGTTTTAAGGCGATTCTTC. Its protein product is CSVDSGVLRRFF. The chain joins TRBV29-1 to TRBJ2-1; D is perhaps TRBD1 (6 bases). Germline CDR1 is SQVTM and CDR2 is ANQGSEA. The CDR3 consists of 12 residues. V lost 3 bases, J lost 16 bases, and 19 bases lay in between.

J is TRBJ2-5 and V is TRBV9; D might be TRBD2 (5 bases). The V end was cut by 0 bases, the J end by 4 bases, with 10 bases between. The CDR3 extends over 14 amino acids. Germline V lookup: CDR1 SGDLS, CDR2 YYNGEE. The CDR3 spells CASSVGGEGETQYF. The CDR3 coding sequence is TGTGCCAGCAGCGTAGGAGGCGAGGGAGAGACCCAGTACTTC.

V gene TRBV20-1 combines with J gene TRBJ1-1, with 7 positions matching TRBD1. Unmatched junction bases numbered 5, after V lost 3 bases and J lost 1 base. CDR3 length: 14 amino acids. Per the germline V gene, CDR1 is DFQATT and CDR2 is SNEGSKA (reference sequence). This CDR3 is CSASREGANTEAFF. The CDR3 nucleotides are TGCAGTGCTAGTCGAGAGGGGGCGAACACTGAAGCTTTCTTT.

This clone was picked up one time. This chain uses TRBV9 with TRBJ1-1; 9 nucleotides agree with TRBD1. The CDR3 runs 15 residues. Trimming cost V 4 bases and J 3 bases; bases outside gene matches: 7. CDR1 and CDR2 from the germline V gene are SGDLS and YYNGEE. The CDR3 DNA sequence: TGTGCCAGCAGCCCAACAGGGGGCAGGGACACTGAAGCTTTCTTT. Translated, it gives CASSPTGGRDTEAFF.

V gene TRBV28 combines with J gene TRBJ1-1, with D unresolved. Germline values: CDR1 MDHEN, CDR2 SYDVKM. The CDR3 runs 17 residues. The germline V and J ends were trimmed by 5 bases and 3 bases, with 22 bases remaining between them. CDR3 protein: CASSPRRGLGSDTEAFF. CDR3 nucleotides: TGTGCCAGCAGTCCGCGACGGGGTTTAGGCTCGGACACTGAAGCTTTCTTT.

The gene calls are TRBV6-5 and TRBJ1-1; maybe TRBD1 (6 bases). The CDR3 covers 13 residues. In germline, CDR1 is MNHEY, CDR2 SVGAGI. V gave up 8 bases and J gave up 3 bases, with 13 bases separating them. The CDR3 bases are TGTGCCAGCTTCAGGGGAGGGTACACTGAAGCTTTCTTT. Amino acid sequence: CASFRGGYTEAFF.

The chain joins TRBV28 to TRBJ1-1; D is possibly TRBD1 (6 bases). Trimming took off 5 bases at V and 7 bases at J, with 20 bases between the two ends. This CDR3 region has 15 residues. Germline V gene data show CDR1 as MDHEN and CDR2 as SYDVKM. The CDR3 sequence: CASSAPRDTLVEAFF. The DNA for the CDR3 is TGTGCCAGCAGTGCCCCCCGGGACACCCTGGTTGAAGCTTTCTTT.

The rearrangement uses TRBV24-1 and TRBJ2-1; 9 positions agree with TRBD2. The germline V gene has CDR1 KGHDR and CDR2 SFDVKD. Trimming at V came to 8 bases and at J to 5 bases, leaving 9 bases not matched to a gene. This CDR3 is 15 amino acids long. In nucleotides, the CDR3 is TGTGCCACCAACCGCTTAGCGGGAGTCCACAATGAGCAGTTCTTC. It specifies CATNRLAGVHNEQFF.

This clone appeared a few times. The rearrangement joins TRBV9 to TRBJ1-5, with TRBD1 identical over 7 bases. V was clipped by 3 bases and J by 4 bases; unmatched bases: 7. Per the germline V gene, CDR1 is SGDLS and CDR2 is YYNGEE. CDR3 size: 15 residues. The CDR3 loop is CASSAQGESNQPQHF. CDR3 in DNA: TGTGCCAGCAGCGCCCAGGGGGAAAGTAATCAGCCCCAGCATTTT.

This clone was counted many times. The CDR3 nucleotides read TGTGCCAGCAGCGCCATAGCGTTAACCGGGGAGCTGTTTTTT. This gives the protein CASSAIALTGELFF. V and J are TRBV14 and TRBJ2-2; TRBD2 might be the D (5 bases). There are 14 residues in the CDR3. Trimming took off 5 bases at V and 5 bases at J, with 12 bases between the two ends. Germline values: CDR1 SGHDN, CDR2 FVKESK.

The CDR3 DNA reads TGCGCCAGCAGTGATCTAGGAGGGCGAGGCAATCAGCCCCAGCATTTT. It specifies CASSDLGGRGNQPQHF. The chain couples TRBV10-2 to TRBJ1-5; D gene unclear. This CDR3 comprises 16 residues. Looked up from germline, CDR1 is WSHSY and CDR2 is SAAADI. Trimming removed 3 bases from V and 2 bases from J, with 14 bases in between.

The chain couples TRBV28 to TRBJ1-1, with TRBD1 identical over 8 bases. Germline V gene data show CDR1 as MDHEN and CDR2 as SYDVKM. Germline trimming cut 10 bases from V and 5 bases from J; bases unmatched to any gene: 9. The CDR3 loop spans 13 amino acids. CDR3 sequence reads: CATATGVRTEAFF. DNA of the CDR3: TGTGCCACCGCGACAGGGGTAAGGACTGAAGCTTTCTTT.

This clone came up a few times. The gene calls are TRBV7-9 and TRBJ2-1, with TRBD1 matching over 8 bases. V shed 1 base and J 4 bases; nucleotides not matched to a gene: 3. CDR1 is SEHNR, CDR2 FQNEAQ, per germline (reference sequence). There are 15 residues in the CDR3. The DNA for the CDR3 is TGTGCCAGCAGCTTAGATCGGACAGGGTACAATGAGCAGTTCTTC. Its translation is CASSLDRTGYNEQFF. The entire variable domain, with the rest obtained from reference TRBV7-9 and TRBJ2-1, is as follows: DTGVSQNPRHKITKRGQNVTFRCDPISEHNRLYWYRQTLGQGPEFLTYFQNEAQLEKSRLLSDRFSAERPKGSFSTLEIQRTEQGDSAMYLCASSLDRTGYNEQFFGPGTRLTVL.

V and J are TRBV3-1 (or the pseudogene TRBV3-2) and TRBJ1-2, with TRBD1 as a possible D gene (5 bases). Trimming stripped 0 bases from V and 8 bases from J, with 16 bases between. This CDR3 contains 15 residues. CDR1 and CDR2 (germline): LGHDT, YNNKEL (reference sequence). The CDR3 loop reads CASSQESGNRGGYTF. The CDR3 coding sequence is TGTGCCAGCAGCCAAGAGTCAGGGAACCGGGGGGGCTACACCTTC.

CDR3 nucleotides: TGTGCCAGCAGTTTAAGGGCTAGCGGGGCCTACGAGCAGTACTTC. Its translation is CASSLRASGAYEQYF. This sequence joins TRBV27 and TRBJ2-7; 9 nucleotides agree with TRBD2. The V gene end was trimmed by 2 bases and the J gene end by 2 bases; junction bases not matched to a gene: 4. Germline loops: CDR1 MNHEY, CDR2 SMNVEV (reference sequence). This CDR3 comprises 15 residues.

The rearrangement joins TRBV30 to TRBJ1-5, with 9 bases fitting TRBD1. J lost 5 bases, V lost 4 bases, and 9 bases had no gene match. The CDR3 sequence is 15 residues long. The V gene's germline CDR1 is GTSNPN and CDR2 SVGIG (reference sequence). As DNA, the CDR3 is TGTGCCTGGAATGGGGGACAGGGCCGCTATCAGCCCCAGCATTTT. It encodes CAWNGGQGRYQPQHF. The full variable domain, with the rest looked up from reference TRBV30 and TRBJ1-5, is SQTIHQWPATLVQPVGSPLSLECTVEGTSNPNLYWYRQAAGRGLQLLFYSVGIGQISSEVPQNLSASRPQDRQFILSSKKLLLSDSGFYLCAWNGGQGRYQPQHFGDGTRLSIL.

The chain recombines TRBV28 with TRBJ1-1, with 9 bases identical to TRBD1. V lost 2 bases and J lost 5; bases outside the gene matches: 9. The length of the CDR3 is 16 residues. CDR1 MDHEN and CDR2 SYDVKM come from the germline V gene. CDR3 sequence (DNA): TGTGCCAGCAGTTTAGCGGCGGGGACAGGGAAGACTGAAGCTTTCTTT. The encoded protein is CASSLAAGTGKTEAFF.

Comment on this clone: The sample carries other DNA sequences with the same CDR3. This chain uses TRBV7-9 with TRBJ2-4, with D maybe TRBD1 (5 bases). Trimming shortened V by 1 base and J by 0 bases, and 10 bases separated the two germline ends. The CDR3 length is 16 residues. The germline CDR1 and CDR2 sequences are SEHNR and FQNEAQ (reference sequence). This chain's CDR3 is CASSLGAGLAKNIQYF. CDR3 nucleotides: TGTGCCAGCAGCTTAGGGGCAGGGTTAGCCAAAAACATTCAGTACTTC.

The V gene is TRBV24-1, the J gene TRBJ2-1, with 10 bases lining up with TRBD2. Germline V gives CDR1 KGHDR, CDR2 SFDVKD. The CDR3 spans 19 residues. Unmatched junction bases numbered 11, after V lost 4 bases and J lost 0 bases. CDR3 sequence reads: CATSDPPGLADSSYNEQFF. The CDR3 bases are TGTGCCACCAGTGACCCCCCCGGACTAGCGGATAGCTCCTACAATGAGCAGTTCTTC.

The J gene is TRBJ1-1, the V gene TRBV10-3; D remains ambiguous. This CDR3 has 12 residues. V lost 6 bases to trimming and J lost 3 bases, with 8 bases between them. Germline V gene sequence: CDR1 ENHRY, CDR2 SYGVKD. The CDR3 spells CAIRGSYTEAFF. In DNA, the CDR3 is TGTGCCATCAGGGGCAGTTACACTGAAGCTTTCTTT.

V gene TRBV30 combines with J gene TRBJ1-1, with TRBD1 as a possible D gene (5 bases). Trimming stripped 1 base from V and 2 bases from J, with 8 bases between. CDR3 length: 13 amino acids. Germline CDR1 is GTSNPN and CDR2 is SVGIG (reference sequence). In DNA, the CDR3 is TGTGCCTGGAGTGGACAGCCCAACACTGAAGCTTTCTTT. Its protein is CAWSGQPNTEAFF.